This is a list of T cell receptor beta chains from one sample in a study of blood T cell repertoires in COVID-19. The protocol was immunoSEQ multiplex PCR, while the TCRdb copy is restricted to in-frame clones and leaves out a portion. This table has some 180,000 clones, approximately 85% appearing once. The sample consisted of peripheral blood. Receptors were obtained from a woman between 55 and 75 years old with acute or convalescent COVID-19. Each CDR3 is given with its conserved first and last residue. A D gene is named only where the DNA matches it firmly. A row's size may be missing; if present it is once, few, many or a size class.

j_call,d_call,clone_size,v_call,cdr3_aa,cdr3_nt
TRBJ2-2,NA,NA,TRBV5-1,CASSPRGGMESGELFF,TGCGCCAGCAGCCCCCGAGGAGGGATGGAGTCCGGGGAGCTGTTTTTT
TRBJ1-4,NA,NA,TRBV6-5,CASSGGKLFF,TGTGCCAGCAGCGGGGGAAAACTGTTTTTT
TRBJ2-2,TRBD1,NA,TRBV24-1,CATSDLPRGRIGELFF,TGTGCCACCAGTGATTTGCCCAGGGGGCGGATCGGGGAGCTGTTTTTT
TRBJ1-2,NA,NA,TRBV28,CASSLNPGVYGYTF,TGTGCCAGCAGTTTAAATCCCGGAGTTTATGGCTACACCTTC
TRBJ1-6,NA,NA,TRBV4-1,CASSQGRQGMLLNSPLHF,TGCGCCAGCAGCCAAGGTCGGCAGGGGATGTTGTTGAATTCACCCCTCCACTTT
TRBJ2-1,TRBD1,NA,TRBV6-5,CASEKGQGSYNEQFF,TGTGCCAGTGAAAAGGGACAGGGCTCCTACAATGAGCAGTTCTTC
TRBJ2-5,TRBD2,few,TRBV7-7,CASSRGTSGAQETQYF,TGTGCTAGCAGCCGAGGGACTAGCGGGGCCCAAGAGACCCAGTACTTC
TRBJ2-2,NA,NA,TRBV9,CASSVGAGSEELFF,TGTGCCAGCAGCGTAGGAGCAGGGTCGGAGGAGCTGTTTTTT
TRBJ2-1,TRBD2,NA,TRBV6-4,CASSALLANNEQFF,TGTGCCAGCAGTGCCCTACTAGCGAACAATGAGCAGTTCTTC
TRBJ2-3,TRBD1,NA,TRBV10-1,CASSENRGRGTQYF,TGCGCCAGCAGTGAAAACAGGGGACGTGGAACGCAGTATTTT
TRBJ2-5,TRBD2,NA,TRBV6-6,CASNTGTSGKGETQYF,TGTGCCAGCAACACAGGGACTAGCGGGAAGGGAGAGACCCAGTACTTC
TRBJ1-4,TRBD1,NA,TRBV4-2,CASSQPRTGGNEKLFF,TGTGCCAGCAGCCAACCTAGGACAGGGGGAAATGAAAAACTGTTTTTT
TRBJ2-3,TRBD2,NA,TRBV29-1,CSVEGLAGGPDTQYF,TGCAGCGTTGAAGGTCTAGCGGGAGGGCCAGATACGCAGTATTTT
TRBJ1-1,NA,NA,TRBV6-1,CASSETFGQEAFF,TGTGCCAGCAGTGAAACTTTTGGACAAGAAGCTTTCTTT
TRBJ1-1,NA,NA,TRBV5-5,CASSLVGSSNTEAFF,TGTGCCAGCAGCTTGGTTGGGAGCAGCAACACTGAAGCTTTCTTT
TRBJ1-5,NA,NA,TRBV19,CASSMGQTRYSNQPQHF,TGTGCCAGTAGTATGGGGCAGACGAGATATAGCAATCAGCCCCAGCATTTT
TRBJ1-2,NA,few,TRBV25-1,CASRVGLITF,TGTGCCAGCAGGGTCGGTTTAATTACCTTC
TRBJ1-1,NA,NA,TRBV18,CASSPASTEAFF,TGTGCCAGCTCACCTGCGAGCACTGAAGCTTTCTTT
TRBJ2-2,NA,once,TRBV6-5,CASRLWGDTGELFF,TGTGCCAGCAGGCTATGGGGAGACACCGGGGAGCTGTTTTTT
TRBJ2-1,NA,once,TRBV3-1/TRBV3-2,CASSALGGNEQFF,TGTGCCAGCAGCGCCCTAGGAGGAAATGAGCAGTTCTTC
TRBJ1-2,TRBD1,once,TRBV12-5,CASGLVDRGQRGYTF,TGTGCTAGTGGTTTGGTCGACAGGGGGCAACGGGGCTACACCTTC
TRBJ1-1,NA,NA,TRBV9,CASSVSQVYTEAFF,TGTGCCAGCAGCGTATCTCAGGTGTACACTGAAGCTTTCTTT
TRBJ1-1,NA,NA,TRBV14,CASSSALTRDTEAFF,TGTGCCAGCAGCTCCGCCCTGACCCGGGACACTGAAGCTTTCTTT
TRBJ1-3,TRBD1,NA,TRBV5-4,CASSWGTDGNTIYF,TGTGCCAGCAGCTGGGGGACAGACGGAAACACCATATATTTT
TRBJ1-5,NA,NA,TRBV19,CASGDGGPPGHQPQHF,TGTGCCAGTGGGGACGGGGGACCCCCGGGACATCAGCCCCAGCATTTT
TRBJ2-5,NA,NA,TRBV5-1,CASRIETGAPTQYF,TGCGCCAGCAGGATAGAGACAGGAGCTCCGACCCAGTACTTC
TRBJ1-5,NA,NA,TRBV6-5,CASRINSNQPQHF,TGTGCCAGCAGAATCAATAGCAATCAGCCCCAGCATTTT
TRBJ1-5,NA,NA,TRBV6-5,CASSTDRRQPQHF,TGTGCCAGCAGCACCGACAGGCGTCAGCCCCAGCATTTT
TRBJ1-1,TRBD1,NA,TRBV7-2,CASSLLGQGMLKTEAFF,TGTGCCAGCAGCCTCCTGGGACAGGGAATGTTGAAAACTGAAGCTTTCTTT
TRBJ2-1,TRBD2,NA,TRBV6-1,CASSGGGGSSSYNEQFF,TGTGCCAGCAGTGGGGGCGGGGGGAGCAGCTCCTACAATGAGCAGTTCTTC
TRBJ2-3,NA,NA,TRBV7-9,CASSPLTSSGTDTQYF,TGTGCCAGCAGCCCCCTAACCTCGTCTGGCACAGATACGCAGTATTTT
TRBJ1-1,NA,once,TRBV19,CASMPGWVNTEAFF,TGTGCCAGCATGCCAGGGTGGGTGAACACTGAAGCTTTCTTT
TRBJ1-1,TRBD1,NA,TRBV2,CASSFSGGRAEAFF,TGTGCCAGCAGCTTTTCAGGGGGCCGGGCTGAAGCTTTCTTT
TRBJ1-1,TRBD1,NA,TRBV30,CAWRARGQIIAEAFF,TGTGCCTGGAGGGCGAGGGGACAGATCATAGCTGAAGCTTTCTTT
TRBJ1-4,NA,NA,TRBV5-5,CASAGLGGPAEKLFF,TGTGCCAGCGCCGGACTGGGGGGGCCAGCTGAAAAACTGTTTTTT
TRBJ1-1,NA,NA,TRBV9,CASSPWGGSGTEAFF,TGTGCCAGCAGCCCCTGGGGGGGAAGTGGTACTGAAGCTTTCTTT
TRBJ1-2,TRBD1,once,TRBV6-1,CASSEGTGQGYGYTF,TGTGCCAGCAGTGAGGGCACCGGACAGGGCTATGGCTACACCTTC
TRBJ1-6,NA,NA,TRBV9,CASSVAGDSPLHF,TGTGCCAGCAGCGTAGCGGGGGATTCACCCCTCCACTTT
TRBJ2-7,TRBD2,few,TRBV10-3,CAISDRTSGGSEQYF,TGTGCCATCAGTGATAGGACTAGCGGCGGATCCGAGCAGTACTTC
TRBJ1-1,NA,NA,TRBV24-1,CATSDLMNTEAFF,TGTGCCACCAGTGATCTTATGAACACTGAAGCTTTCTTT
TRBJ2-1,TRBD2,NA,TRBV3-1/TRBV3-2,CASSQESGGIGLAGNNEQFF,TGTGCCAGCAGCCAAGAATCCGGAGGTATAGGACTAGCGGGGAACAATGAGCAGTTCTTC
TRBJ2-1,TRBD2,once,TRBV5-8,CASSGPYSGTSGSNNEQFF,TGTGCCAGCAGCGGGCCCTATTCCGGGACTAGCGGGAGTAACAATGAGCAGTTCTTC
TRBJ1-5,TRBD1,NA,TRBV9,CASSGTGEKPQHF,TGTGCCAGCAGCGGGACAGGGGAAAAGCCCCAGCATTTT
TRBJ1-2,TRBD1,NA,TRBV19,CASSFHRDRYGYTF,TGTGCCAGTAGTTTTCACCGGGACAGATATGGCTACACCTTC
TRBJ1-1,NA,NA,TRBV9,CASSVVGGEAFF,TGTGCCAGCAGCGTAGTGGGAGGTGAAGCTTTCTTT
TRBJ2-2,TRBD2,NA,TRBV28,CASTWSSGYTGELFF,TGTGCCAGCACCTGGTCTAGCGGGTACACCGGGGAGCTGTTTTTT
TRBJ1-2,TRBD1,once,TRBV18,CASSLDRGSPYGYTF,TGTGCCAGCTCACTTGACAGGGGATCTCCATATGGCTACACCTTC
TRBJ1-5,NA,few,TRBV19,CASSTAPRQASNQPQHF,TGTGCCAGTAGCACTGCCCCACGACAAGCTAGCAATCAGCCCCAGCATTTT
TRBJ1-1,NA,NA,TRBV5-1,CASSSNTEAFF,TGCGCCAGCAGCTCTAACACTGAAGCTTTCTTT
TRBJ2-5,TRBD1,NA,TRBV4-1,CASSLAGTGGALETQYF,TGCGCCAGCAGCCTCGCCGGGACAGGGGGCGCTTTAGAGACCCAGTACTTC
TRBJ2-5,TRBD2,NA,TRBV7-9,CASSLSGSGAQYF,TGTGCCAGCAGCTTAAGCGGGAGCGGGGCCCAGTACTTC